The TCR beta chain under discussion was sequenced for a study of graft-versus-host responses after intestinal transplantation. Looking at the study overall: Among the recipients, transplants were multivisceral, liver-intestinal, or isolated intestinal. Induction using anti-thymocyte globulin, followed by tacrolimus and steroids for 3 to 4 years, was given to all recipients.

A remark on this clone: The antigen remains undetermined.

Produced via immunoSEQ multiplex PCR; TCRdb's table is partial and in-frame only. This table has 45,000 to 50,000 clones, over 80% appearing once. Germline-derived CDR1 and CDR2 are SGHAT and FQNNGV. Trimming removed 5 bases from V and 0 bases from J; junction bases left unmatched: 4. The CDR3 is 16 amino acids. Study conclusions and caveats: High graft-versus-host to host-versus-graft clonal ratios were found in allografts of patients who had graft-donor T cell macrochimerism.

The TCR was taken from a human patient who received an intestinal transplant, so some T cells may come from the graft donor. V is TRBV11-2 and J is TRBJ2-7; 13 bases fit TRBD2. This specimen consisted of PBMCs, obtained about 800 days after a first intestinal transplant, on the day of a second. The CDR3 is CASSPRTSGGSYEQYF. In DNA, the CDR3 is TGTGCCAGCAGCCCAAGGACTAGCGGGGGCTCCTACGAGCAGTACTTC.